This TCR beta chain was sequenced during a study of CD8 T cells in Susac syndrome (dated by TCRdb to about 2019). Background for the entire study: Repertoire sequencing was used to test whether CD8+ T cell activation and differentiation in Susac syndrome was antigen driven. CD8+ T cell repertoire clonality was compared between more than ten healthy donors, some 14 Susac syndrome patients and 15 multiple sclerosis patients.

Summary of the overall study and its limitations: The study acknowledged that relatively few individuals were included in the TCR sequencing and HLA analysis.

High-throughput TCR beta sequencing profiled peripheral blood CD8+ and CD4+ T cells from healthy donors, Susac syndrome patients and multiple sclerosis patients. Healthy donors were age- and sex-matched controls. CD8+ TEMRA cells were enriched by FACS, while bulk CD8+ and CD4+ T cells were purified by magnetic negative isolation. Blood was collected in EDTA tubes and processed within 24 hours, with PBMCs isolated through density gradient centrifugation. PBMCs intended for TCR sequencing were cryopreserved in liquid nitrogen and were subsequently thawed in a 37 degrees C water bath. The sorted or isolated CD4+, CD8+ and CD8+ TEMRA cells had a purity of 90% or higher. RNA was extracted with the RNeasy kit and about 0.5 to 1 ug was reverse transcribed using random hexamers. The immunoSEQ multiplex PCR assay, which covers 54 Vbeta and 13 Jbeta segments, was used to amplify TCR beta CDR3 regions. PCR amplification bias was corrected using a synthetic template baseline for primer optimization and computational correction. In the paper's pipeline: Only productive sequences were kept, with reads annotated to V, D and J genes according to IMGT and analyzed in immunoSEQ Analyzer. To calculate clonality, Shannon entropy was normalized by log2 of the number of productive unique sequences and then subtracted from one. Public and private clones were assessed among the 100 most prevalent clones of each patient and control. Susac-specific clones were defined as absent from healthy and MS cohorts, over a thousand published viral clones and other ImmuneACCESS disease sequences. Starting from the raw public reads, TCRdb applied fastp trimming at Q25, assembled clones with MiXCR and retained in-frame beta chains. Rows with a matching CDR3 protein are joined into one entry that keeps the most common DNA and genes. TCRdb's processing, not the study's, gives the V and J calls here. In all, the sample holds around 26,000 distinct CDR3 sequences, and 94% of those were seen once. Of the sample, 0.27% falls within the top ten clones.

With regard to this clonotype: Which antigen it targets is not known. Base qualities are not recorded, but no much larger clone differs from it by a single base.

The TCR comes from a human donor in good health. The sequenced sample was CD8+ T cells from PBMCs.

The bases read TGTGCCAGCAGTTACTCGAAGGGGGGCTCCCAGGCCGGGGAGCTGTTTTTT. Its protein product is CASSYSKGGSQAGELFF. Recombination connected TRBV6-5 to TRBJ2-2; the D gene is perhaps TRBD1 or TRBD2, each of them matching over 6 bases. The CDR1 and CDR2 encoded by the germline V gene are MNHEY and SVGAGI. The cysteine opens and the phenylalanine closes a CDR3 of 17 amino acids. Just CDR3 DNA is preserved here, 51 bases in frame from base 1. Relative to germline, V is 0 bases shorter and J is 6 bases shorter, with 17 bases between their ends.